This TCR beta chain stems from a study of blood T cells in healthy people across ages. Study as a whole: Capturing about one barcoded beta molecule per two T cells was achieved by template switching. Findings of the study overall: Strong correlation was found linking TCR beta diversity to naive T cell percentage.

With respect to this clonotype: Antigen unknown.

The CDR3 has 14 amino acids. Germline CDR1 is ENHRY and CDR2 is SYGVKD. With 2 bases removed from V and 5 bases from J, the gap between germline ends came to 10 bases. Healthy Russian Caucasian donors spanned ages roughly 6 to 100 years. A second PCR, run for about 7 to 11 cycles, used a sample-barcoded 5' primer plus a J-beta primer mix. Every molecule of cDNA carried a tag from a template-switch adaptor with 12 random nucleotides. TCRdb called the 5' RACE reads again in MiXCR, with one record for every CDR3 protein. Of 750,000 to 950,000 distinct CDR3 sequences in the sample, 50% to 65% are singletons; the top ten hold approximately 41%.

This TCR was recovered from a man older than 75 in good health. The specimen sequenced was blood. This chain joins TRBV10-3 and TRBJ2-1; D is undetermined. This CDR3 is CAISEIASDNEQFF. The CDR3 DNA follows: TGTGCCATCAGTGAGATAGCCTCAGACAATGAGCAGTTCTTC.